The 22 T cell receptor beta chains in this list originate from one sample, sequenced in a study of cytomegalovirus exposure and HLA in healthy donors. The protocol was immunoSEQ multiplex PCR, while the TCRdb copy is restricted to in-frame clones and leaves out a portion. The sample includes roughly 220,000 clones, over 80% seen only once; the top ten take more than 13%. Sample: PBMCs. These receptors were obtained from a woman aged 25 to 39 in good health and CMV-seropositive.

The chain combines TRBV4-1 with TRBJ2-3; maybe TRBD2 (7 bases). Germline values: CDR1 MGHRA, CDR2 YSYEKL. V gave up 3 bases and J gave up 10 bases, with 14 bases separating them. This CDR3 has 13 residues. CDR3 amino acids: CASSQAGARPQYF. In nucleotides, the CDR3 is TGCGCCAGCAGCCAGGCGGGGGCACGCCCGCAGTATTTT.

The chain is built from TRBV10-3 and TRBJ2-7; no clear D gene. Looked up from germline, CDR1 is ENHRY and CDR2 is SYGVKD. This CDR3 region has 17 residues. V lost 8 bases to trimming and J lost 2 bases, with 25 bases between them. DNA of the CDR3: TGTGCCATCGGCCCACCGAGTGAGGACCCCATTCCCTACGAGCAGTACTTC. It translates to CAIGPPSEDPIPYEQYF.

The rearrangement links TRBV5-4 to TRBJ2-7, with 7 bases that match TRBD1. The CDR3 consists of 14 residues. V was clipped by 0 bases and J by 6 bases; unmatched bases: 6. From germline, CDR1 is SGHNT and CDR2 YYREEE (reference sequence). The DNA for the CDR3 is TGTGCCAGCAGCTTGGACAGGGGCATGAGCGAGCAGTACTTC. Translating gives CASSLDRGMSEQYF.

This clone has more than one count but fewer than ten. The chain combines TRBV30 with TRBJ1-5; D unresolved. The CDR3 has 16 amino acids. V lost 5 bases to trimming and J lost 3 bases, with 20 bases between them. Looked up from germline, CDR1 is GTSNPN and CDR2 is SVGIG (reference sequence). DNA for the CDR3: TGTGCCTGGCGCGATAGAGGAGGAGGGATCAATCAGCCCCAGCATTTT. This encodes CAWRDRGGGINQPQHF.

The chain combines TRBV29-1 with TRBJ2-7; D is undetermined. Germline V gene lookup returns CDR1 SQVTM and CDR2 ANQGSEA. Trimming took 5 bases from V and 3 from J, leaving 8 bases between them. This CDR3 is built from 11 residues. Here the CDR3 DNA reads TGCAGCGTTCGGCATCTCTACGAGCAGTACTTC. The encoded protein is CSVRHLYEQYF.

The rearrangement uses TRBV5-1 and TRBJ2-5; TRBD1 agrees at 8 bases. Germline V gives CDR1 SGHRS, CDR2 YFSETQ. The CDR3 has 15 amino acids. J lost 2 bases, V lost 0 bases, and 3 bases had no gene match. Here the CDR3 DNA reads TGCGCCAGCAGCTTGGGGACAGGGCGGCAAGAGACCCAGTACTTC. This encodes CASSLGTGRQETQYF.

This clone was counted a few times. At one end, the junction sequence differs from germline, possibly due to a read error. The genes are TRBV29-1 and TRBJ1-2; weak D call: TRBD1 (6 bases). Germline values: CDR1 SQVTM, CDR2 ANQGSEA. The CDR3 is made up of 9 amino acids. The CDR3 region is CSVRQGKAF. Written as DNA, the CDR3 is TGCAGCGTCCGGCAGGGGAAGGCCTTC.

The chain employs TRBV6-5 and TRBJ2-3, with D perhaps TRBD1 or TRBD2 (5 bases each). V dropped 6 bases and J dropped 7 bases, with 14 bases sitting between them. CDR1 and CDR2 from the germline V gene are MNHEY and SVGAGI. This CDR3 spans 13 amino acids. As DNA, the CDR3 is TGTGCCAGCAGCCTCCTGGGACGAAATACGCAGTATTTT. This codes for CASSLLGRNTQYF.

V is TRBV29-1 and J is TRBJ1-1, with a tentative D call TRBD1 (5 bases). Deletions cut 4 bases from V and 4 bases from J, with 13 bases between. This CDR3 spans 13 amino acids. CDR1 and CDR2 (germline): SQVTM, ANQGSEA. In DNA form, the CDR3 reads TGCAGCGTTGTCCGGGGGGAGGTCACTGAAGCTTTCTTT. Translating gives CSVVRGEVTEAFF.

The J gene is TRBJ1-1, the V gene TRBV5-4; no firm D call. This CDR3 contains 13 residues. The V and J ends lost 1 base and 1 base respectively, with 5 bases between them. Looked up from germline, CDR1 is SGHNT and CDR2 is YYREEE (reference sequence). The CDR3 here is CASSLRGNTEAFF. CDR3 bases: TGTGCCAGCAGCTTGAGAGGGAACACTGAAGCTTTCTTT. Variable domain in full (rest from reference TRBV5-4 and TRBJ1-1): ETGVTQSPTHLIKTRGQQVTLRCSSQSGHNTVSWYQQALGQGPQFIFQYYREEENGRGNFPPRFSGLQFPNYSSELNVNALELDDSALYLCASSLRGNTEAFFGQGTRLTVV.

This CDR3 reads CASSQTRGRIYGYTF. The CDR3 coding sequence is TGTGCCAGCTCGCAAACCCGGGGACGGATCTATGGCTACACCTTC. V is TRBV18 and J is TRBJ1-2; a weak D match, TRBD1 (5 bases). The CDR3 loop spans 15 amino acids. V was clipped by 6 bases and J by 4 bases, with 18 bases between them. Germline CDR1 reads KGHSH; CDR2 reads LQKENI.

This rearrangement joins TRBV15 to TRBJ2-3; the D is unclear. With 8 bases removed from V and 4 bases from J, the gap between germline ends came to 13 bases. CDR1 LNHNV and CDR2 YYDKDF come from the germline V gene (reference sequence). This CDR3 has 13 amino acids. CDR3 nucleotides: TGTGCCACCTCGAGTATAACTCCAGATACGCAGTATTTT. Its translation is CATSSITPDTQYF.

The gene calls are TRBV29-1 and TRBJ2-1, with TRBD2 matching 11 bases. Germline V CDR1 and CDR2: SQVTM, ANQGSEA. The length of the CDR3 is 15 residues. The V and J ends lost 5 bases and 4 bases, in that order; junction bases with no gene match: 7. The CDR3 protein is CSVPVTSGVYNEQFF. The CDR3, as DNA: TGCAGCGTTCCGGTGACTAGCGGGGTTTACAATGAGCAGTTCTTC.

The CDR3 DNA is TGCGCCAGCAGCCAAGCTAGCGGGAGGACCTATGAGCAGTTCTTC. It is translated as CASSQASGRTYEQFF. The rearrangement uses TRBV4-1 and TRBJ2-1, with TRBD2 matching over 11 bases. This CDR3 is built from 15 residues. Germline V gene data show CDR1 as MGHRA and CDR2 as YSYEKL. V lost 1 base to trimming and J lost 8 bases; unmatched junction nucleotides: 4.

This sequence joins TRBV30 and TRBJ2-1, with 9 bases that match TRBD2. Per germline, CDR1 GTSNPN and CDR2 SVGIG (reference sequence). The CDR3 runs to 13 residues. Losses at the gene ends were 0 bases for V and 9 bases for J; bases not matched to a gene: 3. In nucleotides, the CDR3 is TGTGCCTGGAGTGTACTGCGGGAGGGTGAGCAGTTCTTC. It specifies CAWSVLREGEQFF. The variable domain in full, with the rest retrieved from reference TRBV30 and TRBJ2-1, is SQTIHQWPATLVQPVGSPLSLECTVEGTSNPNLYWYRQAAGRGLQLLFYSVGIGQISSEVPQNLSASRPQDRQFILSSKKLLLSDSGFYLCAWSVLREGEQFFGPGTRLTVL.

V gene TRBV19 combines with J gene TRBJ2-7, with 7 bases identical to TRBD1. V shed 7 bases and J 3 bases; nucleotides not matched to a gene: 9. Germline V CDR1 and CDR2: LNHDA, SQIVND (reference sequence). CDR3 length: 14 amino acids. The CDR3 loop reads CASKRDREIYEQYF. CDR3 in DNA: TGTGCCAGTAAAAGAGACAGGGAGATCTACGAGCAGTACTTC.

The gene calls are TRBV7-8 and TRBJ1-5; no definite D call. CDR3 length: 13 residues. Trimming pared 4 bases from V and 8 bases from J, leaving 12 bases between. Germline CDR1 and CDR2: SGHVS and FQNEAQ. The CDR3 bases are TGTGCCAGCAGCTCGGCAAAGGGTGAGCCCCAGCATTTT. Translated, it gives CASSSAKGEPQHF.

This clone was detected a few times. The chain links TRBV6-1 to TRBJ1-2; D is ambiguous. The CDR3 runs to 13 residues. V was trimmed by 5 bases and J by 5 bases, leaving 12 bases between them. CDR1 and CDR2 from the germline V gene are MNHNS and SASEGT. The CDR3 here is CASSPGMEYGYTF. The DNA for the CDR3 is TGTGCCAGCAGTCCGGGGATGGAGTATGGCTACACCTTC.

This clone was seen more than once but under ten times. The DNA for the CDR3 is TGTGCCAGCAGTCTCGTTGGCAAGCAGTACTTC. It yields the protein CASSLVGKQYF. The chain uses TRBV27 and TRBJ2-7, with unresolved D. Trimming shortened V by 5 bases and J by 8 bases, and 10 bases separated the two germline ends. This CDR3 is built from 11 residues. Per the germline V gene, CDR1 is MNHEY and CDR2 is SMNVEV (reference sequence).

V usage is TRBV9 and J usage is TRBJ2-7; D call uncertain. CDR1 SGDLS and CDR2 YYNGEE come from the germline V gene. Trimming pared 0 bases from V and 6 bases from J, leaving 10 bases between. This CDR3 region has 13 residues. CDR3 sequence: CASSVVQGSEQYF. The CDR3 coding sequence is TGTGCCAGCAGCGTAGTTCAAGGTTCCGAGCAGTACTTC.

The rearrangement joins TRBV28 to TRBJ2-1, with TRBD2 matching 7 bases. The CDR3 is made up of 13 amino acids. CDR1 is MDHEN and CDR2 is SYDVKM in the germline V gene. Unmatched junction bases numbered 9, after V lost 5 bases and J lost 11 bases. Here the CDR3 reads CASSGGGDNQQFF. In DNA, the CDR3 is TGTGCCAGCAGTGGTGGGGGGGATAATCAGCAGTTCTTC.

The J gene is TRBJ1-4, the V gene TRBV2; no definite D call. Looked up from germline, CDR1 is SNHLY and CDR2 is FYNNEI. The CDR3 has 16 residues. V dropped 6 bases and J dropped 3 bases, with 17 bases sitting between them. This CDR3 reads CASRRTWVSANEKLFF. CDR3 bases: TGTGCCAGCAGAAGAACATGGGTTTCGGCTAATGAAAAACTGTTTTTT.